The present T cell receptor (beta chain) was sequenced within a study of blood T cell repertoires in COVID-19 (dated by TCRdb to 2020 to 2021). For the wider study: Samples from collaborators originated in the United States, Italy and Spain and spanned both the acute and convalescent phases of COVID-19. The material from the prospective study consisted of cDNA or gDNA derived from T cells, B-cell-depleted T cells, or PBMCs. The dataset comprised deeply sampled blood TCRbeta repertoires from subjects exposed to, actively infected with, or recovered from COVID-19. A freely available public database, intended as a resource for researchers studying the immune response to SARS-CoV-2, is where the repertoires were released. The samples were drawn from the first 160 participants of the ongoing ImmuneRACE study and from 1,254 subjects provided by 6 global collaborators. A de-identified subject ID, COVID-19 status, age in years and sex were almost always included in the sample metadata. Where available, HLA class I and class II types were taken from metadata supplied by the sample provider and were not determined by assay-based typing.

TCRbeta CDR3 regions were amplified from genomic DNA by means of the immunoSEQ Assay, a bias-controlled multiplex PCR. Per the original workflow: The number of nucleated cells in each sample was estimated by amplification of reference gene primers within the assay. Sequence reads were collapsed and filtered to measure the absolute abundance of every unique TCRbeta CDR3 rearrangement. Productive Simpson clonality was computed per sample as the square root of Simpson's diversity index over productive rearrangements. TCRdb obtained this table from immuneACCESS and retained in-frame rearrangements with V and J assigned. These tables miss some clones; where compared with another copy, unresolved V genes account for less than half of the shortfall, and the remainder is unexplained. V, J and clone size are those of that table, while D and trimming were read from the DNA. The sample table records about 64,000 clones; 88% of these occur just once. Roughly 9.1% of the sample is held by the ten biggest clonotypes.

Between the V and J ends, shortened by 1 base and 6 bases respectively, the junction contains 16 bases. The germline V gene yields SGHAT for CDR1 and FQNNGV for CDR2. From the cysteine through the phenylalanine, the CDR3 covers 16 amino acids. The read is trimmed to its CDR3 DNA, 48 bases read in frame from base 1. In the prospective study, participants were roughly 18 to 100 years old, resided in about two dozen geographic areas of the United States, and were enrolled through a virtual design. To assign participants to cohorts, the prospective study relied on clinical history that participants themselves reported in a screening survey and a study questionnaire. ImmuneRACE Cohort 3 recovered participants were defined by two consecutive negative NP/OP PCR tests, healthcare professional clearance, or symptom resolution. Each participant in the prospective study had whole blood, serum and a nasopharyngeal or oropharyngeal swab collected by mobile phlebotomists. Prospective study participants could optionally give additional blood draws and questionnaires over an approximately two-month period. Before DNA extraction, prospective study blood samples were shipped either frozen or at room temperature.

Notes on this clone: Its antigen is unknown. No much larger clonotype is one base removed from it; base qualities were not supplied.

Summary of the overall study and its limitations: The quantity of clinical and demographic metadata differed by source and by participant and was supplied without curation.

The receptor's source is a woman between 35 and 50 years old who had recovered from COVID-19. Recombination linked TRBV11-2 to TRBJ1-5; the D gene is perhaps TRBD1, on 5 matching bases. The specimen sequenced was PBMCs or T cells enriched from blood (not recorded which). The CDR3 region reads CASSLAIGRVGQPQHF. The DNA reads TGTGCCAGCAGCTTAGCGATCGGCAGGGTCGGTCAGCCCCAGCATTTT. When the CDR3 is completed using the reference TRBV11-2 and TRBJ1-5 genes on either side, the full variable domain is EAGVAQSPRYKIIEKRQSVAFWCNPISGHATLYWYQQILGQGPKLLIQFQNNGVVDDSQLPKDRFSAERLKGVDSTLKIQPAKLEDSAVYLCASSLAIGRVGQPQHFGDGTRLSIL.